The 24 T cell receptor beta chains below were found in one sample sequenced in a study of regulatory T cells in long-lasting Graves disease. As for time point: newly diagnosed GD, antithyroid drugs for less than 3 months. PBMC RNA was the source of the TCR library. Building the TCR beta libraries relied on iRepertoire HTBI primers, and CDR3 regions underwent Arm-PCR. TCRdb used MiXCR to reprocess the multiplex PCR reads, holding one entry per CDR3 protein. There are 350,000 to 450,000 distinct CDR3 sequences in the sample; 15% occur only once, and over 7.5% lies in the top ten. The same sample was also studied in work on T cells in Graves' hyperthyroidism and ophthalmopathy.

This specimen was peripheral blood mononuclear cells (PBMCs), taken at new diagnosis, from a patient treated with antithyroid drugs. These receptor sequences come from a woman aged 40 to 49 with Graves disease.

The V and J genes are TRBV18 and TRBJ2-3, with D possibly being TRBD2 (5 bases). Trimming removed 5 bases at V and 2 bases at J, with 11 bases between. The CDR3 loop spans 14 amino acids. The germline CDR1 and CDR2 sequences are KGHSH and LQKENI. This chain's CDR3 is CASSTAETTDTQYF. The CDR3 DNA reads as TGTGCCAGCTCAACAGCGGAAACCACAGATACGCAGTATTTT.

This clonotype was detected ten times or more. V and J are TRBV11-2 and TRBJ1-3; possibly TRBD1 for D (6 bases). V gave up 3 bases and J gave up 0 bases, with 15 bases separating them. The CDR3 runs to 17 residues. Germline V lookup: CDR1 SGHAT, CDR2 FQNNGV. The CDR3 loop is CASSFERDTHSGNTIYF. The CDR3 nucleotides read TGTGCCAGCAGCTTCGAGAGGGACACCCACTCTGGAAACACCATATATTTT.

This clonotype was seen a few times. V is TRBV30 and J is TRBJ2-3, with 8 bases matching TRBD2. This CDR3 comprises 13 residues. The germline CDR1 and CDR2 sequences are GTSNPN and SVGIG (reference sequence). V gave up 5 bases and J gave up 2 bases; unmatched junction bases: 3. The CDR3 nucleotides are TGTGCCTGGGCAGCGGGAGTCACAGATACGCAGTATTTT. It codes for CAWAAGVTDTQYF.

This clonotype was found a few times. Lacking the conserved final phenylalanine or tryptophan, this CDR3 likely reflects a read error. The chain has TRBV30 and TRBJ2-5; D possibly corresponds to TRBD2 (6 bases). Germline V gives CDR1 GTSNPN, CDR2 SVGIG (reference sequence). This CDR3 has 12 residues. Deletions cut 2 bases from V and 4 bases from J, with 8 bases between. The CDR3 spells CAWSMGGETQYL. CDR3 coding DNA: TGTGCCTGGAGTATGGGGGGAGAGACCCAGTACCTC.

There are a few counts of this clonotype. The rearrangement joins TRBV29-1 to TRBJ1-1; 9 positions match TRBD1. Germline CDR1 SQVTM, CDR2 ANQGSEA. The V segment lost 7 bases and the J segment 2 bases; nucleotides outside the gene matches: 5. The CDR3 consists of 13 residues. Here the CDR3 reads CSAGQGNNTEAFF. The CDR3 DNA reads TGCAGCGCCGGACAGGGGAATAACACTGAAGCTTTCTTT.

This clonotype was counted a few times. V usage is TRBV7-9 and J usage is TRBJ1-2; the D gene is possibly TRBD1 (6 bases). V lost 0 bases and J 8 bases, leaving 13 bases between the germline ends. The germline V gene encodes CDR1 SEHNR and CDR2 FQNEAQ (reference sequence). The CDR3 spans 14 residues. CDR3 bases: TGTGCCAGCAGCTTAGCTGTAACAGGGAGAGGCTACACCTTC. Amino acids: CASSLAVTGRGYTF.

This clonotype was seen many times. The chain carries TRBV7-2 and TRBJ2-1, with 10 positions matching TRBD1. CDR3 length: 16 residues. Germline CDR1 reads SGHTA; CDR2 reads FQGNSA. Losses at the gene ends were 6 bases for V and 2 bases for J; bases not matched to a gene: 7. CDR3 bases: TGTGCCAGCAGGCGGTCCGGGACAGGGGCCTACAATGAGCAGTTCTTC. Its translation is CASRRSGTGAYNEQFF.

In its sample, this clonotype was seen many times. The chain links TRBV3-1 to TRBJ2-3; 14 bases are shared with TRBD2. The J call is in doubt because the DNA end fits TRBJ2-7 better. The length of the CDR3 is 16 residues. Germline V gene sequence: CDR1 LGHDT, CDR2 YNNKEL (reference sequence). The CDR3 loop is CASSQETSGRAYEQYF. The DNA of the CDR3 is TGTGCCAGCAGCCAAGAGACTAGCGGGAGGGCCTACGAGCAGTACTTC.

This clonotype was detected a few times. The chain is built from TRBV7-9 and TRBJ2-7, with 8 bases aligning to TRBD2. Losses at the gene ends were 0 bases for V and 5 bases for J; bases not matched to a gene: 9. CDR3 length: 16 amino acids. Per germline, CDR1 SEHNR and CDR2 FQNEAQ (reference sequence). The CDR3 sequence is CASSLALAAGADEQYF. The CDR3 DNA follows: TGTGCCAGCAGCTTAGCCCTGGCAGCGGGAGCGGACGAGCAGTACTTC. Complete variable domain (other parts from reference TRBV7-9 and TRBJ2-7): DTGVSQNPRHKITKRGQNVTFRCDPISEHNRLYWYRQTLGQGPEFLTYFQNEAQLEKSRLLSDRFSAERPKGSFSTLEIQRTEQGDSAMYLCASSLALAAGADEQYFGPGTRLTVT.

This chain joins TRBV12-5 and TRBJ1-3; perhaps TRBD1 as D (5 bases). The germline CDR1 and CDR2 sequences are LGHNT and FRNRAP. V was pared by 0 bases and J by 2 bases, with 14 bases between. This CDR3 region has 17 residues. CDR3 in amino acids: CASGLVDWGRAGNTIYF. CDR3 bases: TGTGCTAGTGGTTTGGTAGATTGGGGGAGGGCTGGAAACACCATATATTTT.

This clonotype has only a few counts. The chain uses TRBV29-1 and TRBJ2-3, with TRBD2 matching 9 bases. Trimming removed 0 bases from V and 4 bases from J; junction bases left unmatched: 5. Germline assignment: CDR1 SQVTM and CDR2 ANQGSEA. This CDR3 is built from 15 residues. The CDR3 sequence: CSVEDGLAIADTQYF. CDR3 DNA sequence: TGCAGCGTTGAAGATGGACTAGCGATCGCAGATACGCAGTATTTT.

In DNA, the CDR3 is TGTGCCAGCAAGGCGGGGCGGGCCACAGATACGCAGTATTTT. It codes for CASKAGRATDTQYF. V usage is TRBV6-1 and J usage is TRBJ2-3, with D possibly matching TRBD2 (6 bases). V gave up 7 bases and J gave up 2 bases, with 13 bases separating them. Germline CDR1 MNHNS, CDR2 SASEGT. This CDR3 region has 14 residues.

This clonotype was seen ten or more times. The rearrangement uses TRBV11-2 and TRBJ2-7; 7 bases line up with TRBD1. Germline CDR1 and CDR2: SGHAT and FQNNGV. The CDR3 loop spans 15 amino acids. Unmatched junction bases numbered 5, after V lost 0 bases and J lost 3 bases. The CDR3 bases are TGTGCCAGCAGCTTAGATAAGGGACAGTACTACGAGCAGTACTTC. As protein: CASSLDKGQYYEQYF.

V and J are TRBV5-4 and TRBJ2-3, with a weak D call TRBD2 (6 bases). Germline V gene data show CDR1 as SGHNT and CDR2 as YYREEE (reference sequence). The CDR3 totals 17 residues. Trimming took off 1 base at V and 3 bases at J, with 18 bases between the two ends. The CDR3 coding sequence is TGTGCCAGCAGCTTGTCCCCGGGAGTGGGGGATACAGATACGCAGTATTTT. It yields the protein CASSLSPGVGDTDTQYF. Together with reference TRBV5-4 and TRBJ2-3, the CDR3 gives the full variable domain: ETGVTQSPTHLIKTRGQQVTLRCSSQSGHNTVSWYQQALGQGPQFIFQYYREEENGRGNFPPRFSGLQFPNYSSELNVNALELDDSALYLCASSLSPGVGDTDTQYFGPGTRLTVL.

The table lists this clonotype with many counts. J is TRBJ2-5 and V is TRBV7-2; D might be TRBD1 or TRBD2, each matching 6 bases. Germline CDR1 SGHTA, CDR2 FQGNSA. The CDR3 is 17 amino acids. The germline V and J ends were trimmed by 0 bases and 3 bases, with 17 bases remaining between them. The CDR3 sequence is CASSLARGTPEKETQYF. In DNA, the CDR3 is TGTGCCAGCAGCTTAGCGCGCGGGACACCAGAGAAAGAGACCCAGTACTTC.

The chain links TRBV24-1 to TRBJ1-2; TRBD1 matches 8 bases. The CDR3 totals 14 residues. Germline CDR1 is KGHDR and CDR2 is SFDVKD. V lost 7 bases to trimming and J lost 2 bases; unmatched junction nucleotides: 5. CDR3 in DNA: TGTGCCACCAGACCGGGACAGGAAAACTATGGCTACACCTTC. This sequence encodes CATRPGQENYGYTF.

About this clonotype itself: Only one base separates this from a far larger clonotype, so it likely reflects a read error. V usage is TRBV2 and J usage is TRBJ2-5, with TRBD1 matching over 7 bases. The DNA end favors TRBJ2-1, so the J call may be wrong. This CDR3 comprises 15 residues. CDR1 is SNHLY, CDR2 FYNNEI, per germline. Written as DNA, the CDR3 is TGTGCCTGCATGATTGGGGCAGGGGGTTACAATGAGCAGTTCTTC. This gives the protein CACMIGAGGYNEQFF.

The sample holds many counts of this clonotype. This chain joins TRBV11-2 and TRBJ1-4; D unresolved. Trimming took 0 bases from V and 4 from J, leaving 12 bases between them. The CDR3 is made up of 16 amino acids. The V gene's germline CDR1 is SGHAT and CDR2 FQNNGV. CDR3 residues: CASSLERQNINEKLFF. In DNA form, the CDR3 reads TGTGCCAGCAGCTTAGAAAGGCAAAACATTAATGAAAAACTGTTTTTT.

This clonotype was seen at least ten times. V and J are TRBV9 and TRBJ2-2; D assignment may be TRBD1 or TRBD2 (5 bases each). Trimming stripped 3 bases from V and 4 bases from J, with 16 bases between. Per germline, CDR1 SGDLS and CDR2 YYNGEE. CDR3 length equals 16 residues. The CDR3 DNA reads TGTGCCAGCAGCGCTAGGGGATCGCGGGTCACCGGGGAGCTGTTTTTT. This translates into CASSARGSRVTGELFF.

About this clonotype: It differs at one base from a far larger clone, so likely a read error. The CDR3 nucleotides are TGTGCCAGCAGCACCCTTAGCGGCTCCTACGAGCAGTGCTTC. It translates to CASSTLSGSYEQCF. This sequence joins TRBV11-3 and TRBJ2-7; a possible D gene is TRBD2 (6 bases). CDR1 is SGHNT, CDR2 YENEEA, per germline. The length of the CDR3 is 14 residues.

This clonotype was observed at least ten times. The chain combines TRBV7-9 with TRBJ2-3, with D possibly TRBD2 on 7 matching bases. This CDR3 is built from 14 residues. Trimming took off 5 bases at V and 2 bases at J, with 11 bases between the two ends. CDR1 and CDR2 (germline): SEHNR, FQNEAQ (reference sequence). This CDR3 reads CASSPGGLTDTQYF. The CDR3 DNA follows: TGTGCCAGCAGCCCCGGGGGGCTCACAGATACGCAGTATTTT.

This clonotype has ten or more counts. The genes are TRBV2 and TRBJ2-1, with a weak D call TRBD2 (6 bases). CDR3 length: 15 amino acids. Per germline, CDR1 SNHLY and CDR2 FYNNEI. V was shortened by 7 bases and J by 5 bases, with 18 bases between the two germline ends. The CDR3 DNA reads as TGTGCCAGCATGCCACCGGGACTCCGAAACAATGAGCAGTTCTTC. Protein: CASMPPGLRNNEQFF.

This clonotype has ten or more counts. J is TRBJ2-2 and V is TRBV30; 7 bases are shared with TRBD1. The CDR3 length is 15 residues. V trimming: 4 bases; J trimming: 3 bases; junction bases outside the gene matches: 8. The germline V gene has CDR1 GTSNPN and CDR2 SVGIG (reference sequence). Here the CDR3 DNA reads TGTGCCTGGACCGACAGGGATTTGGACACCGGGGAGCTGTTTTTT. Protein: CAWTDRDLDTGELFF. Looking up the rest from reference TRBV30 and TRBJ2-2 gives the full variable domain: SQTIHQWPATLVQPVGSPLSLECTVEGTSNPNLYWYRQAAGRGLQLLFYSVGIGQISSEVPQNLSASRPQDRQFILSSKKLLLSDSGFYLCAWTDRDLDTGELFFGEGSRLTVL.

V usage is TRBV6-5 and J usage is TRBJ2-7; unclear D gene. The ends were cut back, 0 bases at V and 7 bases at J, with 13 bases in the middle. Germline V gene lookup returns CDR1 MNHEY and CDR2 SVGAGI. CDR3 size: 14 residues. Here the CDR3 reads CASSYSSHSEEQYF. The CDR3 DNA reads TGTGCCAGCAGTTACTCGTCTCATTCTGAAGAGCAGTACTTC.